The 7 T cell receptor beta chains below were found in one sample sequenced in a study of OX40 agonist ivuxolimab in advanced cancers. Profiled with immunoSEQ multiplex PCR; TCRdb holds only in-frame clones, not every one. The table has 90,000 or so clones, 75% to 95% seen once; the top ten hold roughly 2.5%. The input for sequencing was CD4+ or CD8+ T cells sorted from blood, taken in a trial of the OX40 agonist ivuxolimab. These receptors originate from an adult with an advanced solid tumor such as melanoma, head and neck, liver or kidney cancer.

J is TRBJ2-1 and V is TRBV7-2; D unclear. CDR1 is SGHTA and CDR2 is FQGNSA in the germline V gene. The CDR3 spans 11 residues. V lost 5 bases, J lost 9 bases, and 8 bases lay in between. CDR3 DNA sequence: TGTGCCAGCAGCCGCAGACTTGAGCAGTTCTTC. This encodes CASSRRLEQFF.

The chain employs TRBV4-3 and TRBJ1-2, with D possibly being TRBD1 (6 bases). Between the trimmed V and J ends, which lost 3 bases and 2 bases, there was a span of 10 bases. This CDR3 has 14 residues. Germline loops: CDR1 LGHNA, CDR2 YSLEER. CDR3 bases: TGCGCCAGCAGCCAGAGTGGGGGCAACTATGGCTACACCTTC. This sequence encodes CASSQSGGNYGYTF.

The chain carries TRBV5-1 and TRBJ1-4; D is ambiguous. Deletions cut 2 bases from V and 0 bases from J, with 8 bases between. The germline gives CDR1 SGHRS, CDR2 YFSETQ. The CDR3 has 15 amino acids. Here the CDR3 DNA reads TGCGCCAGCAGCTTTTTAAGGGCAACTAATGAAAAACTGTTTTTT. It yields the protein CASSFLRATNEKLFF.

This chain uses TRBV28 with TRBJ1-2; D is unresolved. Trimming removed 3 bases at V and 4 bases at J, with 9 bases between. There are 13 residues in the CDR3. Germline CDR1 and CDR2: MDHEN and SYDVKM. The CDR3 loop is CASSLIGSYGYTF. The DNA for the CDR3 is TGTGCCAGCAGTTTGATAGGGTCCTATGGCTACACCTTC.

The chain is built from TRBV18 and TRBJ1-4, with a possible D match to TRBD1 (5 bases). The CDR3 sequence is 15 residues long. Trimming cost V 6 bases and J 3 bases, with 14 bases left between them. CDR1 is KGHSH, CDR2 LQKENI, per germline. CDR3 protein: CASSPPLGANEKLFF. DNA for the CDR3: TGTGCCAGCTCCCCTCCTCTGGGGGCTAATGAAAAACTGTTTTTT.

V is TRBV4-2 and J is TRBJ2-5; TRBD1 matches at 7 bases. Trimming at V came to 3 bases and at J to 2 bases, leaving 3 bases not matched to a gene. The CDR3 runs 14 residues. Per the germline V gene, CDR1 is LGHNA and CDR2 is YNFKEQ. The CDR3 DNA is TGTGCCAGCAGCCATCGGACAGGACAAGAGACCCAGTACTTC. It yields the protein CASSHRTGQETQYF.

The V call is TRBV7-9, the J call TRBJ2-7, with a weak D call TRBD2 (6 bases). Germline V gene lookup returns CDR1 SEHNR and CDR2 FQNEAQ (reference sequence). The V gene lost 5 bases and the J gene lost 3 bases, with 14 bases spanning the gap. This CDR3 is built from 14 residues. The CDR3: CASSNYGGNYEQYF. CDR3 coding DNA: TGTGCCAGCAGCAATTATGGGGGGAACTACGAGCAGTACTTC.